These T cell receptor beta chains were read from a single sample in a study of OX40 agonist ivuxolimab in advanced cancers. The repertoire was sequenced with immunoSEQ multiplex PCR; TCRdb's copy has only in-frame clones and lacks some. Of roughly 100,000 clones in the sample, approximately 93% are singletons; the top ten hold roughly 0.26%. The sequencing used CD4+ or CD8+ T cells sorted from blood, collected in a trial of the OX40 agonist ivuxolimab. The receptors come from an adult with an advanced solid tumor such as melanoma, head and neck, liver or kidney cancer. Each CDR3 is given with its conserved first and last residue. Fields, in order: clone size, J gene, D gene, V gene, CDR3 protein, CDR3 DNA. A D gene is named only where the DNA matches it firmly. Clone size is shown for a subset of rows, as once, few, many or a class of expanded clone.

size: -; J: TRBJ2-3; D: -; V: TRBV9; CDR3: CASSVVGTYTDTQYF; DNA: TGTGCCAGCAGCGTAGTGGGCACGTACACAGATACGCAGTATTTT
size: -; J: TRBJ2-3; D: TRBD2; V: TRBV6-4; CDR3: CASSEREGYHTQYF; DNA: TGTGCCAGCAGCGAGCGGGAGGGATACCATACGCAGTATTTT
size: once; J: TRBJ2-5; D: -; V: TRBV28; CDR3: CASSRRYQETQYF; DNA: TGTGCCAGCAGTCGGAGGTACCAAGAGACCCAGTACTTC
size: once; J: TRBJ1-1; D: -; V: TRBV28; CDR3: CASSRTGGEPNTEAFF; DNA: TGTGCCAGCAGCCGCACCGGAGGGGAGCCGAACACTGAAGCTTTCTTT
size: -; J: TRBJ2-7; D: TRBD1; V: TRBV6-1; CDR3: CASSATGTGLPEQYF; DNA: TGTGCCAGCAGTGCTACCGGGACAGGGCTGCCCGAGCAGTACTTC
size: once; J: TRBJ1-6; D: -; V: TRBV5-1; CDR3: CASSLDQNSPLHF; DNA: TGCGCCAGCAGCTTGGATCAGAATTCACCCCTCCACTTT
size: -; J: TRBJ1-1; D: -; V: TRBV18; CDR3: CASSPNGPFTEAFF; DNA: TGTGCCAGCTCACCGAACGGACCATTCACTGAAGCTTTCTTT
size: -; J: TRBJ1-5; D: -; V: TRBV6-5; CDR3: CASSYSSSFQPQHF; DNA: TGTGCCAGCAGTTACTCAAGCTCGTTTCAGCCCCAGCATTTT
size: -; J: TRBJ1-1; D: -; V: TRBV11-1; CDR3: CASSFDGNTEAFF; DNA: TGTGCCAGCAGCTTCGACGGGAACACTGAAGCTTTCTTT
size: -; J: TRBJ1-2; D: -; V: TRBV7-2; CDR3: CASSWPTYGYTF; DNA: TGTGCCAGCAGCTGGCCCACTTATGGCTACACCTTC
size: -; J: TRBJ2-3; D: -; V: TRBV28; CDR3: CASSTRVDTQYF; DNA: TGTGCCAGCAGTACCAGGGTGGATACGCAGTATTTT
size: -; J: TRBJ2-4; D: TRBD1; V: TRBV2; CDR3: CASSVGGGRNIQYF; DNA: TGTGCCAGCAGTGTAGGGGGCGGCCGAAACATTCAGTACTTC
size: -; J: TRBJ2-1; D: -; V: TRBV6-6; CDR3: CASHPRDLTYNEQFF; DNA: TGTGCCAGCCATCCCCGGGACTTAACCTACAATGAGCAGTTCTTC
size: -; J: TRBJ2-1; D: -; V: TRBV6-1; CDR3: CASTRDHGGEQFF; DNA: TGTGCCAGCACCCGGGACCACGGGGGTGAGCAGTTCTTC
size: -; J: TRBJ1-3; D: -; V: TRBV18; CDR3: CASSPLLGPKGSISGNTIYF; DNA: TGTGCCAGCTCACCACTCCTGGGACCGAAGGGGTCTATTTCTGGAAACACCATATATTTT
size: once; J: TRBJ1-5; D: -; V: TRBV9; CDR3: CASSVDYNQPQHF; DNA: TGTGCCAGCAGCGTCGATTACAATCAGCCCCAGCATTTT
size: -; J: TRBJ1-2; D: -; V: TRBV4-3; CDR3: CASSQEGLGYGYTF; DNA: TGCGCCAGCAGCCAAGAGGGTTTGGGCTATGGCTACACCTTC
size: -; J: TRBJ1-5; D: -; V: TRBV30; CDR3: CAWTSARNSLSNQPQHF; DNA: TGTGCCTGGACTTCGGCTCGGAACAGCCTTAGCAATCAGCCCCAGCATTTT
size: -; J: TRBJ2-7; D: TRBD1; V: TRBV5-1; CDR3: CASSLTGTDEQYF; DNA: TGCGCCAGCAGCTTGACCGGGACAGACGAGCAGTACTTC
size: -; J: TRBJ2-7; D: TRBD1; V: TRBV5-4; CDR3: CASSSPGQGGYVQYF; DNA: TGTGCCAGCAGCTCCCCCGGACAGGGGGGCTATGTGCAGTACTTC
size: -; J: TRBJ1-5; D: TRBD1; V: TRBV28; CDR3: CASSPSDRGDQPQHF; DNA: TGTGCCAGCAGTCCCTCCGACAGGGGTGATCAGCCCCAGCATTTT
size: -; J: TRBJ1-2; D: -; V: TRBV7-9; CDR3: CASTKPPGAYGYTF; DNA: TGTGCCAGCACCAAACCCCCAGGGGCCTATGGCTACACCTTC
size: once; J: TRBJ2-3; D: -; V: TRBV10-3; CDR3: CAISESSVTDTQYF; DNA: TGTGCCATCAGTGAGTCGTCCGTCACAGATACGCAGTATTTT
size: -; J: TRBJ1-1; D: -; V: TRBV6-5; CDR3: CASSYGGSMNTEAFF; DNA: TGTGCCAGCAGTTACGGGGGCAGCATGAACACTGAAGCTTTCTTT
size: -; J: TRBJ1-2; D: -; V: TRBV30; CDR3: CAWSVVEVVTF; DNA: TGTGCCTGGAGTGTCGTGGAGGTTGTCACCTTC
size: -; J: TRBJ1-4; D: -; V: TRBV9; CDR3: CASSSRRGETNEKLFF; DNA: TGTGCCAGCAGCTCCAGACGGGGGGAGACTAATGAAAAACTGTTTTTT
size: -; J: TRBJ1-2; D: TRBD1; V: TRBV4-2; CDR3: CASSIFGQGPKYGYTF; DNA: TGTGCCAGCAGCATCTTCGGACAGGGTCCAAAGTATGGCTACACCTTC
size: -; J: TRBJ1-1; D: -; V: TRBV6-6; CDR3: CASSYIRSTEAFF; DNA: TGTGCCAGCAGTTACATCCGGTCCACTGAAGCTTTCTTT
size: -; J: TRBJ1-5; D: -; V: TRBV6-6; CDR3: CASSTIRDSGQPQHF; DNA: TGTGCCAGCAGTACAATACGGGATTCCGGTCAGCCCCAGCATTTT
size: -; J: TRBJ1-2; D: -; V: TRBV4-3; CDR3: CASSQDPRVLGYGYTF; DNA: TGCGCCAGCAGCCAAGATCCCCGGGTCCTGGGCTATGGCTACACCTTC
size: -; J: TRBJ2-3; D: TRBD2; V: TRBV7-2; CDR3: CASSKRDYVTQYF; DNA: TGTGCCAGCAGCAAACGGGACTACGTTACGCAGTATTTT
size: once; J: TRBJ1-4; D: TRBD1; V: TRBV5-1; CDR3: CASSLGQGEKLFF; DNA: TGCGCCAGCAGCCTCGGACAGGGTGAAAAACTGTTTTTT
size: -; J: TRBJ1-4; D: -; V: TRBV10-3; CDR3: CAISDGSGSNEKLFF; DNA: TGTGCCATCAGTGATGGTAGCGGAAGCAATGAAAAACTGTTTTTT
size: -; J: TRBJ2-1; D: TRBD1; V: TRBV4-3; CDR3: CASSRKTGDEQFF; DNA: TGCGCCAGCAGCCGGAAGACAGGGGATGAGCAGTTCTTC
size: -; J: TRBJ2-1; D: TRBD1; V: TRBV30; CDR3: CAWSVGGAGGAEQFF; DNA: TGTGCCTGGAGTGTTGGGGGCGCAGGGGGAGCTGAGCAGTTCTTC
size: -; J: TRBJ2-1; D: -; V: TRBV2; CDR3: CASTQSSPNNEQFF; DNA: TGTGCCAGCACCCAGTCCAGTCCGAACAATGAGCAGTTCTTC
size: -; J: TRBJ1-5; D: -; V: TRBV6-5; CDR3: CASSPGTGNQPQHF; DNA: TGTGCCAGCAGTCCAGGGACGGGCAATCAGCCCCAGCATTTT
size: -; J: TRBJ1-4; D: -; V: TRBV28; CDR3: CASSLETGREKLFF; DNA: TGTGCCAGCAGTTTAGAGACGGGCCGTGAAAAACTGTTTTTT
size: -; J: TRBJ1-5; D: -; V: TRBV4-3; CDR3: CASSQETNQPQHF; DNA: TGCGCCAGCAGCCAAGAAACTAATCAGCCCCAGCATTTT
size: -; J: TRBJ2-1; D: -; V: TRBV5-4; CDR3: CASSQIYNEQFF; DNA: TGTGCCAGCAGCCAAATATACAATGAGCAGTTCTTC
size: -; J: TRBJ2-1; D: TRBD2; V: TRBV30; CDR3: CAWSVGLAGGNEQFF; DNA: TGTGCCTGGAGTGTGGGACTAGCGGGTGGCAATGAGCAGTTCTTC
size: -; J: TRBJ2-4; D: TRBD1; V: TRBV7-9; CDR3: CASSFQGQAKNIQYF; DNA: TGTGCCAGCAGCTTCCAGGGACAGGCCAAAAACATTCAGTACTTC
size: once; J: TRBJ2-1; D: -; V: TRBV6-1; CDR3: CASVRRQGGDEQFF; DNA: TGTGCCAGCGTTAGGAGACAAGGAGGCGATGAGCAGTTCTTC
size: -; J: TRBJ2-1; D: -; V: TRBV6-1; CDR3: CASLRVLGNEQFF; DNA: TGTGCCAGCCTCAGAGTTTTGGGCAATGAGCAGTTCTTC
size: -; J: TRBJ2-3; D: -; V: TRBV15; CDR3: CATSGSTGPFSTDTQYF; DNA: TGTGCCACCAGCGGGTCCACAGGACCTTTTAGCACAGATACGCAGTATTTT
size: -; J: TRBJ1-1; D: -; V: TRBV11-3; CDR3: CASSLIRNTEAFF; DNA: TGTGCCAGCAGCTTAATTAGGAACACTGAAGCTTTCTTT
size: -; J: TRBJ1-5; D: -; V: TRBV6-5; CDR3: CASSYPPGHQPQHF; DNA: TGTGCCAGCAGTTACCCACCAGGGCATCAGCCCCAGCATTTT
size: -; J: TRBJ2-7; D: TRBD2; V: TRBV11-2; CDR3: CASSPTVTSGAAYEQYF; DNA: TGTGCCAGCAGCCCAACGGTGACTAGCGGGGCCGCCTACGAGCAGTACTTC
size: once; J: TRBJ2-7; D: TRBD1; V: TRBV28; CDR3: CASSSPGQGGYEQYF; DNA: TGTGCCAGCTCGTCCCCGGGACAGGGAGGCTACGAGCAGTACTTC
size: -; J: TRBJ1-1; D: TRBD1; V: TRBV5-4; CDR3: CASSHGQGSTEAFF; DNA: TGTGCCAGCAGCCATGGACAGGGTAGCACTGAAGCTTTCTTT
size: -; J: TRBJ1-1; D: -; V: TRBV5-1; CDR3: CASRTATGNTEAFF; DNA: TGCGCCAGCAGGACAGCGACGGGGAACACTGAAGCTTTCTTT
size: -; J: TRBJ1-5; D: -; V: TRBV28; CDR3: CASSGPEKDSYSNQPQHF; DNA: TGTGCCAGCAGTGGCCCCGAAAAGGACAGTTATAGCAATCAGCCCCAGCATTTT
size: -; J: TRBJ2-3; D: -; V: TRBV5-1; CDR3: CASRLQTGTDTQYF; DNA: TGCGCCAGCAGACTGCAAACGGGCACAGATACGCAGTATTTT